This T cell receptor beta chain was sequenced in a study of a mutant IDH1 vaccine in newly diagnosed glioma (dated by TCRdb to the early 2020s). The study in broad terms: Patients were given eight vaccinations, in weeks 1, 3, 5, 7, 11, 15, 19 and 23, which matched visits V03 through V10. In the chemotherapy-containing groups, vaccination started alongside temozolomide cycles, whereas in patients who had radiotherapy alone it started 4-6 weeks after radiotherapy. Of the approximately 34 treated patients, 62.5% were male and roughly 38% were female, and a mean age of approximately 40 years was recorded. Prior to enrollment, standard therapy consisting of radiotherapy alone, temozolomide alone, or radiochemotherapy with temozolomide had been administered to patients, with the combination being received by most patients. Peripheral blood samples were drawn at six visits, namely V03 (baseline), V05, V07, V10, V12 and V13. Longitudinal TCRB deep sequencing was performed for about two dozen treated patients wherever samples were available for exploratory analyses.

The protocol used for the library was the immunoSEQ multiplex PCR assay. Rearranged TCR beta chain sequences were amplified with the hsTCRB Kit following the manufacturer's protocol. TCRB libraries were sequenced on an Illumina MiSeq. On the study's bioinformatics: The kit vendor's proprietary platform handled demultiplexing, trimming and gene mapping. TCRdb obtained this table from immuneACCESS and retained in-frame rearrangements with V and J assigned. These tables miss some clones; where compared with another copy, unresolved V genes account for less than half of the shortfall, and the remainder is unexplained. V and J calls and clone size come straight from that table; D and trimming were deduced from the DNA. In this sample the table shows 30,000 to 40,000 clones, 56% of which occur a single time. Of the sample, 9.5% to 12% falls within the top ten clones. A word on this clone: The antigen it binds to is not known. Base qualities are not provided; no much larger clone lies one nucleotide away.

General findings and caveats noted by the study authors: Selection of PBMC samples for TCRB deep sequencing was based on availability. Changes in the top peripheral T cell clonotypes picked up by TCRB sequencing did not appear to be linked to pseudoprogression. According to the authors, sample limitations meant that analyses of patient blood samples could not be reproduced. Immune responses induced by the vaccine were seen in roughly 95% of patients across multiple MHC alleles.

This specimen's time point label, interpreted: week 5, during vaccination. A 20-mer mutant IDH1 peptide at 300 micrograms in Montanide made up each vaccine dose, which was injected subcutaneously together with topical imiquimod. The donors had newly diagnosed IDH1-mutant astrocytomas of WHO grade 3 or 4 that showed loss of nuclear ATRX. The samples were drawn from NOA16, a multicentre, single-arm, open-label phase I trial in Germany that tested a mutant IDH1 peptide vaccine in humans for the first time. Genomic DNA for TCRB sequencing was extracted from EDTA blood using the DNeasy Blood and Tissue Kit. The CDR3 has 13 amino acids, counting the end cysteine and phenylalanine. Only CDR3 DNA remains: 39 bases, in frame from the first base. The V end loses 1 base and the J end loses 4 bases, and a stretch of 5 bases separates them. CDR1 is given as MGHRA and CDR2 as YSYEKL, both from the germline V gene.

The chain is made from TRBV4-1 and TRBJ1-5; D gene: possibly TRBD1, on 5 matching bases. The sample was PBMCs, taken from a glioma patient whose treatment included an IDH1 peptide vaccine. This clonotype originated in a woman younger than 35 with glioma. The CDR3 protein: CASSQAGNQPQHF. The DNA sequence is given as TGCGCCAGCAGCCAAGCAGGGAATCAGCCCCAGCATTTT.